These 20 T cell receptor beta chains came from one sample sequenced in a study of blood T cell repertoires in COVID-19. The protocol was immunoSEQ multiplex PCR, while the TCRdb copy is restricted to in-frame clones and leaves out a portion. The sample lists some 150,000 clones, roughly 87% occurring once. The sequencing input was PBMCs or T cells enriched from blood (not recorded which). The receptors originated from a human donor with acute COVID-19. The donor label of this sample is uncertain.

V usage is TRBV4-1 and J usage is TRBJ2-4; TRBD1 matches 9 bases. The V gene end was trimmed by 4 bases and the J gene end by 5 bases; junction bases not matched to a gene: 6. The V gene's germline CDR1 is MGHRA and CDR2 YSYEKL. The CDR3 consists of 15 residues. The CDR3 region has the DNA TGCGCCAGCAGCCGTAGGACAGGGGTGCAAAACATTCAGTACTTC. Residues: CASSRRTGVQNIQYF.

This clone was seen a single time. The gene calls are TRBV6-2 or TRBV6-3 and TRBJ2-1; D is unclear. Deletions cut 2 bases from V and 2 bases from J, with 16 bases between. Germline values: CDR1 MNHEY, CDR2 SVGEGT. CDR3 size: 17 residues. CDR3 nucleotide sequence: TGTGCCAGCAGTTACCCTAGAGGTCTCACGGCCTACAATGAGCAGTTCTTC. Its protein is CASSYPRGLTAYNEQFF.

This clone was picked up one time. V and J are TRBV11-2 and TRBJ2-3; D might be TRBD2 (6 bases). Trimming shortened V by 1 base and J by 4 bases, and 18 bases separated the two germline ends. The CDR3 consists of 17 residues. Germline values: CDR1 SGHAT, CDR2 FQNNGV. The CDR3 DNA sequence: TGTGCCAGCAGCTTAGGAACCGGGACTTTATCCGCAGATACGCAGTATTTT. It is translated as CASSLGTGTLSADTQYF.

This chain links TRBV19 with TRBJ2-2; D may be TRBD1 (5 bases). From germline, CDR1 is LNHDA and CDR2 SQIVND (reference sequence). Trimming took off 3 bases at V and 0 bases at J, with 8 bases between the two ends. CDR3 size: 15 residues. The CDR3 DNA follows: TGTGCCAGTAGTATCACAGGAACGAACACCGGGGAGCTGTTTTTT. Protein: CASSITGTNTGELFF.

This clone was seen a handful of times. The J gene is TRBJ1-1, the V gene TRBV2, with TRBD1 identical over 8 bases. CDR1 and CDR2 (germline): SNHLY, FYNNEI. Trimming removed 5 bases from V and 1 base from J; junction bases left unmatched: 12. The CDR3 loop spans 17 amino acids. The CDR3 bases are TGTGCCAGCAGTACGACTGTAATCGGGACAGGGAACACTGAAGCTTTCTTT. Translated: CASSTTVIGTGNTEAFF. The whole variable domain, filled in from reference TRBV2 and TRBJ1-1, reads EPEVTQTPSHQVTQMGQEVILRCVPISNHLYFYWYRQILGQKVEFLVSFYNNEISEKSEIFDDQFSVERPDGSNFTLKIRSTKLEDSAMYFCASSTTVIGTGNTEAFFGQGTRLTVV.

This rearrangement joins TRBV2 to TRBJ2-5; 11 positions agree with TRBD2. Germline lookup yields CDR1 SNHLY and CDR2 FYNNEI. CDR3 length: 15 amino acids. With 2 bases clipped from V and 5 bases from J, the junction kept 4 bases outside the gene matches. CDR3 DNA sequence: TGTGCCAGCAGTGAATCTAGCGGGGGGCGGGAGACCCAGTACTTC. This codes for CASSESSGGRETQYF. Combining the CDR3 with reference TRBV2 and TRBJ2-5 gives the whole variable domain EPEVTQTPSHQVTQMGQEVILRCVPISNHLYFYWYRQILGQKVEFLVSFYNNEISEKSEIFDDQFSVERPDGSNFTLKIRSTKLEDSAMYFCASSESSGGRETQYFGPGTRLLVL.

The genes are TRBV4-1 and TRBJ2-3; 9 nucleotides agree with TRBD2. J lost 8 bases, V lost 3 bases, and 15 bases had no gene match. The germline CDR1 and CDR2 sequences are MGHRA and YSYEKL. The CDR3 loop spans 17 amino acids. The CDR3 protein is CASSHGRLAALASTQYF. CDR3 nucleotide sequence: TGCGCCAGCAGCCATGGGAGACTAGCGGCCCTTGCGAGTACGCAGTATTTT.

This chain joins TRBV7-9 and TRBJ1-6; 10 positions agree with TRBD1. The V and J ends lost 6 bases and 7 bases, in that order; junction bases with no gene match: 15. The CDR3 runs 18 residues. The V gene's germline CDR1 is SEHNR and CDR2 FQNEAQ (reference sequence). Written as DNA, the CDR3 is TGTGCCAGCAGACAGGGGGACAGGGGACTACAGGGGAATTCACCCCTCCACTTT. It encodes CASRQGDRGLQGNSPLHF.

The chain links TRBV19 to TRBJ1-6; D possibly corresponds to TRBD1 (5 bases). There are 14 residues in the CDR3. Trimming took 5 bases from V and 8 from J, leaving 13 bases between them. Germline lookup yields CDR1 LNHDA and CDR2 SQIVND (reference sequence). CDR3: CASSEWGRDSPLHF. CDR3 nucleotides: TGTGCCAGTAGTGAGTGGGGGAGGGATTCACCCCTCCACTTT.

This chain uses TRBV6-5 with TRBJ1-2; a weak D match, TRBD1 (5 bases). The CDR3 loop spans 16 amino acids. The V and J ends lost 0 bases and 6 bases respectively, with 17 bases between them. CDR1 is MNHEY, CDR2 SVGAGI, per germline. In DNA, the CDR3 is TGTGCCAGCAGTTACTCGACAAGAGGCAGGGCAAATGGCTACACCTTC. Translated, it gives CASSYSTRGRANGYTF.

V is TRBV5-8 and J is TRBJ1-5; tentatively, D is TRBD1 (5 bases). The V gene lost 3 bases and the J gene lost 4 bases, with 14 bases spanning the gap. CDR3 size: 15 residues. Germline V CDR1 and CDR2: SGHTS, YDEGEE. This CDR3 is CASSSGAGRNQPQHF. The CDR3 nucleotides are TGTGCCAGCAGCTCTGGTGCAGGGCGTAATCAGCCCCAGCATTTT.

This clone occurred once. This chain uses TRBV30 with TRBJ2-7; TRBD1 aligns across 11 bases. Germline V gives CDR1 GTSNPN, CDR2 SVGIG (reference sequence). The CDR3 sequence is 12 residues long. The CDR3 spells CAFGQGAHEQYF. DNA of the CDR3: TGTGCATTCGGACAGGGGGCTCACGAGCAGTACTTC.

This chain uses TRBV24-1 with TRBJ1-5; maybe TRBD1 (5 bases). Trimming took 4 bases from V and 6 from J, leaving 9 bases between them. The CDR3 extends over 13 amino acids. Germline V lookup: CDR1 KGHDR, CDR2 SFDVKD. CDR3 DNA: TGTGCCACCAGTGACCTTGACAGTCAGCCCCAGCATTTT. This codes for CATSDLDSQPQHF.

V gene TRBV6-1 combines with J gene TRBJ2-1; no clear D. CDR1 and CDR2 from the germline V gene are MNHNS and SASEGT. The CDR3 has 15 residues. Deletions cut 0 bases from V and 0 bases from J, with 6 bases between. In DNA, the CDR3 is TGTGCCAGCAGTGAAGCACACAGCTCCTACAATGAGCAGTTCTTC. As protein: CASSEAHSSYNEQFF.

The chain combines TRBV19 with TRBJ1-5, with D maybe TRBD1 (5 bases). CDR1 is LNHDA and CDR2 is SQIVND in the germline V gene (reference sequence). The V and J ends lost 5 bases and 2 bases respectively, with 13 bases between them. The CDR3 is 15 amino acids. The CDR3 loop is CASSFQVQGNQPQHF. CDR3 coding DNA: TGTGCCAGTAGTTTCCAGGTACAGGGCAATCAGCCCCAGCATTTT.

This chain joins TRBV19 and TRBJ2-6; 9 nucleotides agree with TRBD1. Germline CDR1 LNHDA, CDR2 SQIVND (reference sequence). V was clipped by 4 bases and J by 4 bases; unmatched bases: 5. This CDR3 contains 16 residues. Here the CDR3 reads CASSTNRGLGANVLTF. As DNA, the CDR3 is TGTGCCAGTAGTACTAACAGGGGGCTGGGGGCCAACGTCCTGACTTTC. The whole variable domain, remainder taken from reference TRBV19 and TRBJ2-6, is DGGITQSPKYLFRKEGQNVTLSCEQNLNHDAMYWYRQDPGQGLRLIYYSQIVNDFQKGDIAEGYSVSREKKESFPLTVTSAQKNPTAFYLCASSTNRGLGANVLTFGAGSRLTVL.

The chain has TRBV11-1 and TRBJ2-7; D remains ambiguous. The CDR3 runs 13 residues. Per the germline V gene, CDR1 is SGHAT and CDR2 is FQDESV (reference sequence). Trimming shortened V by 5 bases and J by 4 bases, and 12 bases separated the two germline ends. CDR3 nucleotide sequence: TGTGCCAGCAGCGAATCCAGTGATTACGAGCAGTACTTC. Amino acid sequence: CASSESSDYEQYF.

The V and J genes are TRBV19 and TRBJ1-4, with D uncertain. CDR1 and CDR2 from the germline V gene are LNHDA and SQIVND (reference sequence). V lost 5 bases and J 5 bases, leaving 12 bases between the germline ends. CDR3 length equals 14 residues. CDR3 protein: CASSVRGVNEKLFF. DNA of the CDR3: TGTGCCAGTAGTGTCCGCGGGGTAAATGAAAAACTGTTTTTT.

The chain has TRBV25-1 and TRBJ1-6, with a possible D match to TRBD1 (5 bases). V was clipped by 7 bases and J by 5 bases, with 12 bases between them. Germline loops: CDR1 MGHDK, CDR2 SYGVNS. This CDR3 spans 14 amino acids. Here the CDR3 reads CASTWGGDNSPLHF. Here the CDR3 DNA reads TGTGCCAGCACTTGGGGCGGGGATAATTCACCCCTCCACTTT.

The CDR3 nucleotides read TGTGCCAGCAGTGATCCACTAGCGGGAGGGGGAAATGAGCAGTTCTTC. Translating it yields CASSDPLAGGGNEQFF. The V call is TRBV6-1, the J call TRBJ2-1; 13 bases fit TRBD2. The CDR3 totals 16 residues. With 3 bases clipped from V and 7 bases from J, the junction kept 6 bases outside the gene matches. The germline CDR1 and CDR2 sequences are MNHNS and SASEGT.